The sequence of this T cell receptor beta chain was determined in a study of blood T cell repertoires in COVID-19 (dated by TCRdb to 2019 to 2021). About the investigation overall: The collaborator samples originated in the United States, Italy and Spain and spanned the acute and convalescent phases of COVID-19. The material from the prospective study consisted of cDNA or gDNA derived from T cells, B-cell-depleted T cells, or PBMCs. Deeply sampled blood TCRbeta repertoires from subjects exposed to, actively infected with, or recovered from COVID-19 were included in the dataset. A freely available public database, intended as a resource for researchers studying the immune response to SARS-CoV-2, is where the repertoires were released. The samples were drawn from the first 160 participants of the ongoing ImmuneRACE study and from under 1,500 subjects provided by 6 global collaborators. Sample metadata almost always included a de-identified subject ID, COVID-19 status, age in years and sex. Where available, HLA class I and class II types were taken from metadata supplied by the sample provider and were not determined by assay-based typing. Beyond this particular receptor, the publication reports: How much clinical and demographic metadata was included differed by source and by participant, and the metadata was provided uncurated.

Each collaborating institution followed its own protocols to collect whole blood in K2EDTA tubes. For TCRbeta analysis, collaborator samples were shipped as frozen whole blood, as isolated PBMCs, or as DNA extracted from either sample type. TCRbeta CDR3 regions were amplified from genomic DNA using the immunoSEQ Assay, a bias-controlled multiplex PCR. On the authors' methods: Within the assay, amplification of reference gene primers was used to estimate how many nucleated cells each sample contained. To quantify the absolute abundance of each unique TCRbeta CDR3 rearrangement, sequence reads were collapsed and filtered. For each sample, productive Simpson clonality was calculated as the square root of Simpson's diversity index across productive rearrangements. TCRdb provides this immuneACCESS table in a form limited to in-frame rearrangements. Some clones are lacking; in checked studies, under half of them reflect an unresolved V gene, and why the rest are absent is not known. V, J and clone size were drawn from that table, and D and trimming were deduced from the DNA. For this sample there are 50,000 to 65,000 clones; around 83% appear just once. Roughly 6.7% of the sample lies in the top ten.

A note on this clone: What antigen it recognizes has not been identified. One base away there is no much larger clone; base qualities are not given.

The sequence was collected from a human donor in a cohort sampled during active COVID-19. The sequenced sample consisted of peripheral blood.

In nucleotide form, the sequence is TGTGCCAGCAGCCCCGGCGGTTTGGTGGCCGGGGAGCTGTTTTTT. The translation is CASSPGGLVAGELFF. The chain is encoded by TRBV11-3 joined to TRBJ2-2; the D gene cannot be named for sure. The germline ends are 16 bases apart after V is trimmed by 5 bases and J by 6 bases. Including cysteine and phenylalanine, the CDR3 has 15 amino acids. Only the CDR3 region is kept as DNA, spanning 45 bases read in frame from base 1. Looking up the germline V gene yields CDR1 SGHNT and CDR2 YENEEA.